One T cell receptor beta chain is described in this entry. The sample comes from a study of control samples from healthy donors and cancer patients. The assay was immunoSEQ multiplex PCR, and TCRdb's table has in-frame clones only and misses some. The profile shows approximately 94,000 clones, 86% of them singletons. CDR1 is SGHRS, CDR2 YFSETQ, per germline. This CDR3 has 15 residues. Trimming took 4 bases from V and 2 from J, leaving 13 bases between them. The sequenced sample consisted of blood. The TCR was taken from a woman between 50 and 59 years old in good health. The chain joins TRBV5-1 to TRBJ1-3; D remains unclear. The CDR3 loop reads CASSTGSETGNTIYF. For the CDR3, the DNA is TGCGCCAGCAGCACCGGGAGTGAAACTGGAAACACCATATATTTT.